The 6 T cell receptor beta chains reported below all come from one sample, sequenced in a study of T cell responses to AZD1222 COVID-19 vaccine. Assay used: immunoSEQ multiplex PCR; TCRdb lists only in-frame clones, some missing. The sample consists of around 160,000 clones, about 91% of them appearing once. Sequencing was performed on peripheral blood, taken 28 days after the second AZD1222 dose. These receptors came from an adult who received the AZD1222 COVID-19 vaccine.

The chain is built from TRBV4-1 and TRBJ1-2; perhaps TRBD1 as D (5 bases). Between the trimmed V and J ends, which lost 4 bases and 3 bases, there was a span of 15 bases. Germline V gives CDR1 MGHRA, CDR2 YSYEKL. The CDR3 runs 15 residues. The DNA for the CDR3 is TGCGCCAGCAGCCCAAACGGGGCGGTAGACTATGGCTACACCTTC. This encodes CASSPNGAVDYGYTF.

The rearrangement links TRBV4-1 to TRBJ1-6; D gene unclear. From germline, CDR1 is MGHRA and CDR2 YSYEKL. The ends were cut back, 0 bases at V and 6 bases at J, with 9 bases in the middle. The CDR3 has 15 residues. DNA of the CDR3: TGCGCCAGCAGCCAAGAGGAGTGGAGTAATTCACCCCTCCACTTT. Translation: CASSQEEWSNSPLHF.

The chain couples TRBV5-4 to TRBJ2-3, with 7 nucleotides matching TRBD2. Germline assignment: CDR1 SGHNT and CDR2 YYREEE (reference sequence). This CDR3 is built from 18 residues. The J segment lost 2 bases and the V segment lost 1 base, leaving 13 bases of the junction unmatched. The CDR3 bases are TGTGCCAGCAGCTTGCGGCAAGGCGGGGGAGGGGCCACAGATACGCAGTATTTT. Its translation: CASSLRQGGGGATDTQYF.

This sequence joins TRBV19 and TRBJ2-2, with D possibly TRBD1 on 6 matching bases. Trimming stripped 8 bases from V and 0 bases from J, with 16 bases between. Germline-derived CDR1 and CDR2 are LNHDA and SQIVND (reference sequence). The CDR3 sequence is 16 residues long. The CDR3 is CASHEGTYANTGELFF. The CDR3 DNA sequence: TGTGCCAGTCACGAAGGGACATACGCGAACACCGGGGAGCTGTTTTTT.

The V gene is TRBV7-3, the J gene TRBJ2-3; TRBD1 might be the D (6 bases). Germline V gene lookup returns CDR1 SGHTA and CDR2 FQGTGA. The CDR3 contains 14 residues. Deletions cut 5 bases from V and 6 bases from J, with 15 bases between. CDR3 sequence: CASSPQGRGDTQYF. The DNA for the CDR3 is TGTGCCAGCAGCCCGCAGGGGAGAGGCGATACGCAGTATTTT.

This rearrangement joins TRBV7-2 to TRBJ1-2; no clear D. The ends were cut back, 6 bases at V and 1 base at J, with 12 bases in the middle. This CDR3 is built from 14 residues. The germline CDR1 and CDR2 sequences are SGHTA and FQGNSA. The DNA for the CDR3 is TGTGCCAGCAGTCTTAAAACCCTTAACTATGGCTACACCTTC. It translates to CASSLKTLNYGYTF.